Following are 18 T cell receptor beta chains from one sample sequenced in a study of cytomegalovirus exposure and HLA in healthy donors. PCR used 60 Vbeta primers and 13 Jbeta primers. Method: immunoSEQ multiplex PCR; TCRdb's copy keeps in-frame clones and lacks some. The repertoire holds under 200,000 clones, with around 68% as singletons. Sequenced: PBMCs. These receptors all come from a man in his forties or fifties in good health and CMV-seronegative.

The rearrangement uses TRBV27 and TRBJ1-2; 10 bases map to TRBD1. J lost 5 bases, V lost 6 bases, and 6 bases had no gene match. The CDR3 extends over 14 amino acids. Germline CDR1 reads MNHEY; CDR2 reads SMNVEV (reference sequence). The CDR3 here is CASSWDRGPYGYTF. The CDR3 region has the DNA TGTGCCAGCAGCTGGGACAGGGGCCCGTATGGCTACACCTTC.

Comments on this clone: At one of its ends the junction is not consistent with the germline gene, which may arise from a read error. The chain uses TRBV7-9 and TRBJ1-5; D perhaps matches TRBD1 (5 bases). Germline lookup yields CDR1 SEHNR and CDR2 FQNEAQ (reference sequence). This CDR3 spans 16 amino acids. CDR3 nucleotide sequence: TGTTCCAGCAGCCCTTGGACATTTAGAGGCAATCAGCCCCAGCATTTT. Protein product: CSSSPWTFRGNQPQHF. The whole variable domain, filled in from reference TRBV7-9 and TRBJ1-5, reads DTGVSQNPRHKITKRGQNVTFRCDPISEHNRLYWYRQTLGQGPEFLTYFQNEAQLEKSRLLSDRFSAERPKGSFSTLEIQRTEQGDSAMYLCSSSPWTFRGNQPQHFGDGTRLSIL.

The chain combines TRBV6-1 with TRBJ1-5; TRBD1 agrees at 7 bases. The CDR3 spans 14 residues. Germline-derived CDR1 and CDR2 are MNHNS and SASEGT. V was pared by 4 bases and J by 3 bases, with 3 bases of the junction left unmatched. The CDR3 is CASSADRVNQPQHF. CDR3 nucleotide sequence: TGTGCCAGCAGTGCCGACAGGGTCAATCAGCCCCAGCATTTT.

V is TRBV7-2 and J is TRBJ1-2, with a tentative D call TRBD1 (6 bases). The CDR3 is made up of 12 amino acids. Looked up from germline, CDR1 is SGHTA and CDR2 is FQGNSA. Trimming cost V 5 bases and J 5 bases, with 9 bases left between them. The CDR3 coding sequence is TGTGCCAGCAGCCCGGACAGTTATGGCTACACCTTC. Translation gives CASSPDSYGYTF.

In DNA form, the CDR3 reads TGTGCCAGCAGCTCACCGACACTCAGCACAGATACGCAGTATTTT. Residues: CASSSPTLSTDTQYF. The genes are TRBV7-9 and TRBJ2-3, with D hard to call. Germline loops: CDR1 SEHNR, CDR2 FQNEAQ (reference sequence). V lost 4 bases to trimming and J lost 0 bases, with 11 bases between them. This CDR3 contains 15 residues.

This clone appeared a few times. The V gene is TRBV30, the J gene TRBJ1-3; D remains unclear. The CDR3 is made up of 12 amino acids. Germline-derived CDR1 and CDR2 are GTSNPN and SVGIG (reference sequence). V was pared by 4 bases and J by 0 bases, with 4 bases between. The CDR3 DNA reads as TGTGCCTGGACAGACTCTGGAAACACCATATATTTT. It codes for CAWTDSGNTIYF.

V usage is TRBV18 and J usage is TRBJ1-1; D uncertain. From germline, CDR1 is KGHSH and CDR2 LQKENI. The CDR3 is 13 residues long. V was cut by 1 base and J by 3 bases, with 6 bases left in between. The DNA of the CDR3 is TGTGCCAGCTCACCACACCGGTACACTGAAGCTTTCTTT. This translates into CASSPHRYTEAFF.

This sequence joins TRBV15 and TRBJ1-2, with 9 bases lining up with TRBD1. Germline CDR1 is LNHNV and CDR2 is YYDKDF (reference sequence). The CDR3 has 16 residues. V lost 1 base to trimming and J lost 0 bases; unmatched junction nucleotides: 3. CDR3 in DNA: TGTGCCACCAGCAGAGGGGGACAGGGCGCTAACTATGGCTACACCTTC. As protein: CATSRGGQGANYGYTF.

The gene calls are TRBV9 and TRBJ2-3; 15 bases align to TRBD2. With V trimmed by 3 bases and J by 2 bases, 10 bases remained unmatched. Germline assignment: CDR1 SGDLS and CDR2 YYNGEE. The CDR3 consists of 19 residues. CDR3 region: CASSAALGLAGGLTDTQYF. In DNA form, the CDR3 reads TGTGCCAGCAGCGCAGCTCTGGGACTAGCGGGAGGCCTCACAGATACGCAGTATTTT.

This clone was counted a single time. This chain links TRBV10-3 with TRBJ1-5, with TRBD1 as a possible D gene (6 bases). The germline CDR1 and CDR2 sequences are ENHRY and SYGVKD. CDR3 length equals 14 residues. The V end lost 10 bases, the J end lost 4 bases, and 17 bases lay between the germline ends. The CDR3 region is CATRQAALNQPQHF. CDR3 DNA: TGTGCCACAAGACAGGCCGCCTTAAATCAGCCCCAGCATTTT.

This clone was picked up one time. The chain combines TRBV19 with TRBJ2-2; D might be TRBD1 (6 bases). The V end lost 0 bases, the J end lost 2 bases, and 7 bases lay between the germline ends. Germline V CDR1 and CDR2: LNHDA, SQIVND (reference sequence). This CDR3 spans 15 amino acids. The CDR3 DNA sequence: TGTGCCAGTAGTATAGACAGGGGAAACACCGGGGAGCTGTTTTTT. Translation gives CASSIDRGNTGELFF.

The chain carries TRBV30 and TRBJ2-5; 12 bases are a match to TRBD2. Matching the DNA end better, TRBJ2-7 makes the J call doubtful. Germline assignment: CDR1 GTSNPN and CDR2 SVGIG (reference sequence). The CDR3 extends over 15 amino acids. CDR3 amino acids: CAWSLAGGTSYEQYF. CDR3 coding DNA: TGTGCCTGGAGCCTAGCGGGGGGGACCTCCTACGAGCAGTACTTC.

To note about this clone: Mismatch with germline at one junction end may stem from a read error. V and J are TRBV7-7 and TRBJ2-1, with 9 bases aligning to TRBD2. This CDR3 spans 19 amino acids. Germline V gives CDR1 SSHAT, CDR2 FNYEAQ (reference sequence). The CDR3 nucleotides read TGTGCTAGCAGCTTAGGGCCAGGGATAGCGGGAGCCTCCTACAATGAGCAGTTCTTC. This gives the protein CASSLGPGIAGASYNEQFF. The full variable domain, its missing parts supplied by reference TRBV7-7 and TRBJ2-1, is GAGVSQSPRYKVTKRGQDVTLRCDPISSHATLYWYQQALGQGPEFLTYFNYEAQPDKSGLPSDRFSAERPEGSISTLTIQRTEQRDSAMYRCASSLGPGIAGASYNEQFFGPGTRLTVL.

This clone was picked up a small number of times. This chain links TRBV29-1 with TRBJ1-1; 7 bases map to TRBD1. The CDR3 has 11 amino acids. The germline CDR1 and CDR2 sequences are SQVTM and ANQGSEA. V lost 7 bases to trimming and J lost 4 bases; unmatched junction nucleotides: 3. The chain's CDR3 is CSGQGGTEAFF. Here the CDR3 DNA reads TGCAGCGGACAGGGCGGCACTGAAGCTTTCTTT.

The gene calls are TRBV27 and TRBJ2-1, with 7 bases matching TRBD1. V trimming: 5 bases; J trimming: 7 bases; junction bases outside the gene matches: 8. CDR3 length equals 14 residues. The germline CDR1 and CDR2 sequences are MNHEY and SMNVEV (reference sequence). The CDR3 protein is CASSLPGGRNEQFF. The CDR3, as DNA: TGTGCCAGCAGTCTCCCAGGGGGTCGGAATGAGCAGTTCTTC.

The CDR3 bases are TGTGCCAGCAGCTCGGTCGGGGGGCATCGAGGAGGAAACACCATATATTTT. Residues: CASSSVGGHRGGNTIYF. The chain is built from TRBV5-6 and TRBJ1-3, with D perhaps TRBD1 (6 bases). Trimming stripped 3 bases from V and 4 bases from J, with 20 bases between. Germline CDR1 is SGHDT and CDR2 is YYEEEE. The CDR3 has 17 residues.

CDR3 nucleotides: TGTGCCAGCAGCTCCCGGGACAGCAACACTGAAGCTTTCTTT. It codes for CASSSRDSNTEAFF. The chain uses TRBV7-6 and TRBJ1-1; 7 bases align to TRBD1. Germline CDR1 reads SGHVS; CDR2 reads FNYEAQ. The ends lost 4 bases at V and 2 bases at J; junction bases unmatched: 4. This CDR3 contains 14 residues.

This clone has a handful of counts. The gene calls are TRBV6-1 and TRBJ2-7, with 7 bases fitting TRBD1. Trimming removed 6 bases from V and 5 bases from J; junction bases left unmatched: 10. Germline assignment: CDR1 MNHNS and CDR2 SASEGT. The CDR3 loop spans 14 amino acids. The CDR3 DNA reads TGTGCCAGCAGCGAGAAGGGGACAGTGGACGAGCAGTACTTC. It codes for CASSEKGTVDEQYF.